The source of this T cell receptor beta chain is a study of glioma-infiltrating T cells. Whole-study results and caveats: Tissue and blood shared very few CDR3 sequences. Non-neoplastic patients had below-expected tissue-blood divergence, while all gliomas exceeded expectation.

TCR alpha and beta CDR3 regions were amplified from RNA using iRepertoire nested multiplex PCR. MiXCR, run by TCRdb on the multiplex PCR reads, gives a single entry per CDR3 protein. The sample lists about 210,000 distinct CDR3 sequences, roughly 32% occurring once. The CDR3 runs to 12 residues. Per the germline V gene, CDR1 is SEHNR and CDR2 is FQNEAQ (reference sequence). The V end lost 2 bases, the J end lost 7 bases, and 8 bases lay between the germline ends. At least ten counts were recorded for this clonotype. Its specificity is unknown. The J gene is TRBJ1-1, the V gene TRBV7-9; no reliable D call. The sequencing input was glioma tissue, nonneoplastic brain tissue, or PBMCs (not recorded which). This receptor was obtained from a human donor with low-grade glioma or glioblastoma, undergoing nonglioma brain surgery, or in good health (not recorded which). Here the CDR3 DNA reads TGTGCCAGCAGCTTACAGTTTAGTGAAGCTTTCTTT. Translation gives CASSLQFSEAFF. The full variable domain, completed using reference TRBV7-9 and TRBJ1-1, is DTGVSQNPRHKITKRGQNVTFRCDPISEHNRLYWYRQTLGQGPEFLTYFQNEAQLEKSRLLSDRFSAERPKGSFSTLEIQRTEQGDSAMYLCASSLQFSEAFFGQGTRLTVV.